The rows below give T cell receptor beta chains drawn from one sample of a study of CD4+ T cells in melanoma. Method: immunoSEQ multiplex PCR; TCRdb's copy keeps in-frame clones and lacks some. The sample holds about 54,000 clones, approximately 70% seen once. The sample was tumor tissue. These receptors were collected from a human donor with melanoma. Both conserved end residues are part of each CDR3. A D gene is named only where the DNA matches it firmly. Only part of the rows carry a size: once, few, many, or a class if the clone is expanded.

D,V,size,J,CDR3,DNA
-,TRBV4-1,-,TRBJ2-2,CASSQVVGELFF,TGCGCCAGCAGCCAAGTCGTAGGGGAGCTGTTTTTT
TRBD2,TRBV11-1,-,TRBJ2-1,CASSLGTSGVYNEQFF,TGTGCCAGCAGCCTCGGGACTAGCGGGGTGTACAATGAGCAGTTCTTC
-,TRBV29-1,-,TRBJ2-6,CSVALPGSRSVLTF,TGCAGCGTTGCCCTGCCTGGATCTCGTTCCGTCCTGACTTTC
-,TRBV2,-,TRBJ2-3,CASSRRDGTDTQYF,TGTGCCAGCAGTCGCCGGGACGGAACAGATACGCAGTATTTT
-,TRBV7-9,many,TRBJ1-4,CASSLDGTWGKLFF,TGTGCCAGCAGCTTAGACGGCACATGGGGAAAACTGTTTTTT
TRBD1,TRBV9,-,TRBJ2-1,CASSARSGTGGYNEQFF,TGTGCCAGCAGCGCCAGGTCGGGGACAGGGGGGTACAATGAGCAGTTCTTC
-,TRBV4-2,-,TRBJ1-2,CASSQDRGPANYGYTF,TGTGCCAGCAGCCAAGACAGGGGCCCTGCTAACTATGGCTACACCTTC
-,TRBV7-9,many,TRBJ2-7,CASSLGGTEQYF,TGTGCCAGCAGCTTAGGTGGTACCGAGCAGTACTTC
-,TRBV9,-,TRBJ1-2,CASSGHRETNYGYTF,TGTGCCAGCAGCGGCCACAGGGAAACTAACTATGGCTACACCTTC
-,TRBV20-1,-,TRBJ1-2,CSATRNYGYTF,TGCAGTGCTACTAGAAACTATGGCTACACCTTC
-,TRBV11-3,-,TRBJ2-1,CASSQNSGGYNEQFF,TGTGCCAGCAGCCAAAACTCCGGGGGTTACAATGAGCAGTTCTTC
-,TRBV21-1,many,TRBJ1-1,CASSTDRGNTEAFF,TGTGCCAGCAGTACAGACAGGGGGAACACTGAAGCTTTCTTT
-,TRBV7-8,-,TRBJ1-5,CASSLGSPQPQHF,TGTGCCAGCAGCTTAGGCTCCCCTCAGCCCCAGCATTTT
-,TRBV7-3,-,TRBJ1-1,CASSPTVNTEAFF,TGTGCCAGCAGCCCGACAGTGAACACTGAAGCTTTCTTT
TRBD1,TRBV7-2,-,TRBJ2-5,CASRPGQGGETQYF,TGTGCCAGCAGGCCCGGACAGGGGGGAGAGACCCAGTACTTC
-,TRBV11-2,-,TRBJ2-3,CASSDQPSDTQYF,TGTGCCAGCAGCGATCAACCCTCAGATACGCAGTATTTT
TRBD2,TRBV5-4,-,TRBJ2-7,CASSFSGVPSYEQYF,TGTGCCAGCAGCTTTAGCGGGGTACCATCCTACGAGCAGTACTTC
-,TRBV18,-,TRBJ2-7,CASSLETYEQYF,TGTGCCAGCTCACTGGAAACCTACGAGCAGTACTTC
TRBD2,TRBV10-3,-,TRBJ2-1,CAISGASGRNEQFF,TGTGCCATCAGTGGCGCTAGCGGGCGCAATGAGCAGTTCTTC
-,TRBV9,once,TRBJ1-5,CASSVAPGANQPQHF,TGTGCCAGCAGCGTAGCTCCAGGGGCCAATCAGCCCCAGCATTTT
TRBD1,TRBV5-5,-,TRBJ2-5,CASSLSRGRETQYF,TGTGCCAGCAGCTTGTCGAGGGGGCGAGAGACCCAGTACTTC
TRBD1,TRBV9,-,TRBJ1-3,CASSVARDSSGNTIYF,TGTGCCAGCAGCGTAGCTCGGGACAGCTCTGGAAACACCATATATTTT
TRBD1,TRBV9,-,TRBJ2-3,CASTKGAWTTVTDTQYF,TGTGCCAGCACGAAGGGGGCGTGGACAACTGTAACAGATACGCAGTATTTT